This TCR beta chain was found in a study of blood T cell repertoires in COVID-19. This CDR3 spans 16 amino acids. Germline loops: CDR1 MNHEY, CDR2 SVGEGT. With 0 bases clipped from V and 5 bases from J, the junction kept 4 bases outside the gene matches. The repertoire was sequenced with immunoSEQ multiplex PCR; TCRdb's copy has only in-frame clones and lacks some. The data hold 250,000 to 300,000 clones, with about four fifths observed a single time. Input material: peripheral blood. This chain joins TRBV6-2 or TRBV6-3 and TRBJ2-1, with 10 bases fitting TRBD2. This TCR derives from a woman aged 60-75 years with active or convalescent COVID-19. In nucleotides, the CDR3 is TGTGCCAGCAGTTACTCGGGTGGACTAGCGGACAATGAGCAGTTCTTC. It yields the protein CASSYSGGLADNEQFF.